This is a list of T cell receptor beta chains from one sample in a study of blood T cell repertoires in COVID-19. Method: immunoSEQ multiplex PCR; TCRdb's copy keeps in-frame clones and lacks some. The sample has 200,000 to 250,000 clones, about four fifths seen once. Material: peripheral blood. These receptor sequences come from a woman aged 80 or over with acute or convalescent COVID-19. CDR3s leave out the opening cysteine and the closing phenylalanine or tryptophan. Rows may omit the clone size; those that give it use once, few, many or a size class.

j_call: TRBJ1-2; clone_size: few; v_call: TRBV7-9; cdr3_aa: ASSFTGGDGYT
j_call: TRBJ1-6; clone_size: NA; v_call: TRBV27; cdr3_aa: ASSLSRLYNSPLH
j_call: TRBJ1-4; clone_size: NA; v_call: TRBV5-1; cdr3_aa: ASSLGRDRGLAGEKLF
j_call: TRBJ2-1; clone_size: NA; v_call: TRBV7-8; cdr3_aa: ASSLSRGYEQF
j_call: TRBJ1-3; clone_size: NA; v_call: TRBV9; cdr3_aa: ASSVASRVIPGNTIY
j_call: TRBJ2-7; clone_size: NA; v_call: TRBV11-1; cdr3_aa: ASSLGGQANEQY
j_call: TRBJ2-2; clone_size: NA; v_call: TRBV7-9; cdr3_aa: ASSVDRPTNTGELF
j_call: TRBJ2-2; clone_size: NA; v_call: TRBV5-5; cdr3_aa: ASSLRGQRNTGELF
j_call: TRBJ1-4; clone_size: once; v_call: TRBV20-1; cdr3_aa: SGGQNEKLF
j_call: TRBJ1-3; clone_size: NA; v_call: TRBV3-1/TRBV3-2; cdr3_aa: ASSGALSGNTIY
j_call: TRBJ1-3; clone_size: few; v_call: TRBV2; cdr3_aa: ASSRREGAGAGNTIY
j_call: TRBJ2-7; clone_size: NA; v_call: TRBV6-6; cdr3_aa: ASTLTSGGDPYEQY
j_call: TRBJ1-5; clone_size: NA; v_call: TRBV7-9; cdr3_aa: ASSLAPQGSNQPQH
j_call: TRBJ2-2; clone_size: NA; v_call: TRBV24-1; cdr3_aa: ATRICLPSGELF
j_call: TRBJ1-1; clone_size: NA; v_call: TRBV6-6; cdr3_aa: ASSPDRGAGEAF
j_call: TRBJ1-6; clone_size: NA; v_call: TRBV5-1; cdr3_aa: ASSLDSGGSNSPLH
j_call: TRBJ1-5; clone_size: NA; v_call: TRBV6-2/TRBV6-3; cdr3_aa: ASSLLLSNQPQH
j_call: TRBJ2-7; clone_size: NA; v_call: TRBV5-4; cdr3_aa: ASSTSLGTGGGAEY
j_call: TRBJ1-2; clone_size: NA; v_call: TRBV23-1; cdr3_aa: ASSRSDRANYGYT
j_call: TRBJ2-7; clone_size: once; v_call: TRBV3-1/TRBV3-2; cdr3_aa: ASSQVSGQGNHEQY
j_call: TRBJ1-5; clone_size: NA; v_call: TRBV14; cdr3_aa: ASSRSTEIQPQH
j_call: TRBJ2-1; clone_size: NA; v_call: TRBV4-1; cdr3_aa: ASSQDPSGGYNEQF
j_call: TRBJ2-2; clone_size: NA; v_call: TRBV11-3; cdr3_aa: ASSLRAELTRELF
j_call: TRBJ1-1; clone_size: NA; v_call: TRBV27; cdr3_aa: ASRLRAVEWDSNYMNTEAF
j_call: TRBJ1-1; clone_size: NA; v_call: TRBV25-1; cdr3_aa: ASSDRTGVDTEAF
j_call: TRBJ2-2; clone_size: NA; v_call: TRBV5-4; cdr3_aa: ASSPAASGGASGELF
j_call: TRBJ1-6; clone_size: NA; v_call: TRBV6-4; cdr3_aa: ASPRQGGYNSPLH
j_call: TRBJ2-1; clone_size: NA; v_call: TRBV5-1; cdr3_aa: ASSLPPGQGGVNNEQF
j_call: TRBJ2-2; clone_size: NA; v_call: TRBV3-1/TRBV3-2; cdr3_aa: ASSPTRLGGGGKDGELF
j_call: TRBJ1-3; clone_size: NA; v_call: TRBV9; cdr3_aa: ASSARGDTGNTIY
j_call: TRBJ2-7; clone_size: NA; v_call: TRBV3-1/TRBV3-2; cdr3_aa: ASSQVRLAGGDTHYEQY
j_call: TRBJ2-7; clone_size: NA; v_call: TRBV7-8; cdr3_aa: ASSPSGGGLSYEQY
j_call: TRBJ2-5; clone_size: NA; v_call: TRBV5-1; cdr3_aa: ASSLAGTSGALYQETQY
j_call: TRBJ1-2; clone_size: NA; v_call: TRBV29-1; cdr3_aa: SVDDRLLSNYGYT
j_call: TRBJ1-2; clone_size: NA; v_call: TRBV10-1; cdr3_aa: ASSESRTGLFYGYT
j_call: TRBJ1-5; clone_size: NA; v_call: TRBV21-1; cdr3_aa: ASSKKLGGRGRGNQPQH
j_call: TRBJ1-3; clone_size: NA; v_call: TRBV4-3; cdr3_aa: ASSQAYSGSGNTIY
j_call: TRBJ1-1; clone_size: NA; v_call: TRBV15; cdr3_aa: ATSPRQGGDTEAF
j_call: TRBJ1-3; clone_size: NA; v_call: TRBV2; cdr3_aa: ASNLDRVLGNTIY
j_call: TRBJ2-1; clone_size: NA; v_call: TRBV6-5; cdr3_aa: ASSYGGADAYNEQF
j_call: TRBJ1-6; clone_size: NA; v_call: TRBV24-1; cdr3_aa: ATRQAGTYNSPLH
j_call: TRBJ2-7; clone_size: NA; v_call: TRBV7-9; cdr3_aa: ASSFRTGASYEQY